The next 17 T cell receptor beta chains were all read from a single sample in a study of blood T cell repertoires in COVID-19 (dated by TCRdb to 2020 to 2022). Preparation of the library involved the immunoSEQ multiplex PCR assay. Drawn from immuneACCESS, this table holds only the in-frame rearrangements with V and J called that TCRdb kept. Clones are partly lost; checked studies trace under half to an unresolved V gene and leave the rest unexplained. Present in this sample are some 300,000 clones, 65% to 90% of which were seen just once. 10% to 15% of the sample comes from the top ten. Sequencing used peripheral blood. The origin of the receptors is a woman in her sixties or seventies with COVID-19, enrolled during active disease.

The chain carries TRBV28 and TRBJ1-4; D gene ambiguous. This CDR3 has 12 residues. The V and J ends lost 4 bases and 8 bases respectively, with 8 bases between them. Germline V CDR1 and CDR2: MDHEN, SYDVKM. The CDR3 loop is CASSSPREKLFF. The CDR3 DNA reads as TGTGCCAGCAGTTCGCCACGGGAAAAACTGTTTTTT.

This chain uses TRBV4-1 with TRBJ1-4, with D uncertain. The CDR3 totals 12 residues. CDR1 and CDR2 (germline): MGHRA, YSYEKL. The ends were cut back, 3 bases at V and 7 bases at J, with 6 bases in the middle. CDR3 coding DNA: TGCGCCAGCAGCCATCCCCTTGAAAAACTGTTTTTT. Residues: CASSHPLEKLFF.

The chain recombines TRBV27 with TRBJ1-2; D call uncertain. Germline V gene data show CDR1 as MNHEY and CDR2 as SMNVEV (reference sequence). This CDR3 is built from 14 residues. V was shortened by 4 bases and J by 1 base, with 10 bases between the two germline ends. Here the CDR3 reads CASSYNGDNYGYTF. The DNA for the CDR3 is TGTGCCAGCAGTTACAACGGAGATAACTATGGCTACACCTTC.

The V gene is TRBV10-3, the J gene TRBJ2-5, with 9 bases lining up with TRBD1. The length of the CDR3 is 15 residues. Germline assignment: CDR1 ENHRY and CDR2 SYGVKD. Trimming removed 9 bases from V and 0 bases from J; junction bases left unmatched: 8. Here the CDR3 reads CAIGSTGGDQETQYF. The DNA for the CDR3 is TGTGCCATAGGTTCGACAGGGGGGGACCAAGAGACCCAGTACTTC.

The V call is TRBV19, the J call TRBJ2-7, with D possibly matching TRBD2 (7 bases). The V and J ends lost 5 bases and 5 bases respectively, with 19 bases between them. The V gene's germline CDR1 is LNHDA and CDR2 SQIVND (reference sequence). The CDR3 is made up of 15 amino acids. The CDR3 loop is CASSPTGGGHHEQYF. The DNA for the CDR3 is TGTGCCAGTAGTCCCACTGGGGGGGGGCACCACGAGCAGTACTTC.

The V call is TRBV5-4, the J call TRBJ2-7; possible D gene TRBD1, 6 bases. The CDR3 covers 14 residues. The germline V and J ends were trimmed by 3 bases and 5 bases, with 15 bases remaining between them. Germline V gene lookup returns CDR1 SGHNT and CDR2 YYREEE (reference sequence). CDR3: CASSWGPGYDEQYF. The CDR3, as DNA: TGTGCCAGCAGCTGGGGGCCGGGTTACGACGAGCAGTACTTC. The whole variable domain, remainder taken from reference TRBV5-4 and TRBJ2-7, is ETGVTQSPTHLIKTRGQQVTLRCSSQSGHNTVSWYQQALGQGPQFIFQYYREEENGRGNFPPRFSGLQFPNYSSELNVNALELDDSALYLCASSWGPGYDEQYFGPGTRLTVT.

This clone was seen only once. The chain couples TRBV5-1 to TRBJ1-3; unclear D gene. Germline lookup yields CDR1 SGHRS and CDR2 YFSETQ. The CDR3 loop spans 14 amino acids. The germline V and J ends were trimmed by 1 base and 0 bases, with 5 bases remaining between them. The chain's CDR3 is CASSLTGSGNTIYF. CDR3 bases: TGCGCCAGCAGCTTGACTGGCTCTGGAAACACCATATATTTT.

The rearrangement joins TRBV4-2 to TRBJ2-3, with 12 bases that match TRBD2. CDR1 and CDR2 from the germline V gene are LGHNA and YNFKEQ. The CDR3 has 19 amino acids. V trimming: 0 bases; J trimming: 0 bases; junction bases outside the gene matches: 7. The CDR3 here is CASSQETLAGGPSTDTQYF. For the CDR3, the DNA is TGTGCCAGCAGCCAAGAAACGCTAGCGGGGGGGCCTAGCACAGATACGCAGTATTTT.

The V call is TRBV10-1, the J call TRBJ2-7, with 11 bases lining up with TRBD2. V shed 0 bases and J 2 bases; nucleotides not matched to a gene: 6. This CDR3 has 17 residues. The germline gives CDR1 WNHNN, CDR2 SYGVQD (reference sequence). The CDR3 sequence: CASSESAGTSGTYEQYF. In nucleotides, the CDR3 is TGCGCCAGCAGTGAGTCGGCCGGGACTAGCGGTACCTACGAGCAGTACTTC.

The rearrangement joins TRBV5-4 to TRBJ2-7; D perhaps matches TRBD2 (6 bases). Germline V gene lookup returns CDR1 SGHNT and CDR2 YYREEE (reference sequence). The CDR3 has 12 residues. Trimming removed 0 bases at V and 7 bases at J, with 8 bases between. CDR3 in amino acids: CASSLVAGEQYF. The CDR3 DNA is TGTGCCAGCAGCTTGGTCGCGGGGGAGCAGTACTTC.

This CDR3 is CSASDTGGAYGYTF. DNA for the CDR3: TGCAGTGCTAGTGACACAGGGGGCGCCTATGGCTACACCTTC. The V gene is TRBV20-1, the J gene TRBJ1-2; 9 bases map to TRBD1. The CDR3 runs to 14 residues. The V gene end was trimmed by 3 bases and the J gene end by 4 bases; junction bases not matched to a gene: 6. The V gene's germline CDR1 is DFQATT and CDR2 SNEGSKA (reference sequence).

The chain links TRBV29-1 to TRBJ1-5, with TRBD1 matching over 9 bases. The V gene end was trimmed by 4 bases and the J gene end by 4 bases; junction bases not matched to a gene: 5. The CDR3 contains 14 residues. Germline CDR1 and CDR2: SQVTM and ANQGSEA. In DNA form, the CDR3 reads TGCAGCGTTGTGACAGGGGGATTAAATCAGCCCCAGCATTTT. This encodes CSVVTGGLNQPQHF.

This chain links TRBV4-3 with TRBJ2-7, with D perhaps TRBD1 (6 bases). The CDR3 is 15 amino acids. V dropped 0 bases and J dropped 2 bases, with 11 bases sitting between them. The germline gives CDR1 LGHNA, CDR2 YSLEER. The CDR3 spells CASSQDPGVAYEQYF. The CDR3 nucleotides are TGCGCCAGCAGCCAAGATCCAGGGGTAGCCTACGAGCAGTACTTC.

This clone was counted a few times. V is TRBV10-3 and J is TRBJ2-2, with 7 positions matching TRBD1. The junction had 5 bases not matched to a gene; V was cut back by 10 bases and J by 0 bases. The CDR3 has 14 amino acids. CDR1 ENHRY and CDR2 SYGVKD come from the germline V gene. The CDR3: CATAGTANTGELFF. For the CDR3, the DNA is TGTGCCACCGCCGGGACAGCGAACACCGGGGAGCTGTTTTTT.

V is TRBV5-1 and J is TRBJ1-4; D unresolved. The CDR3 has 14 amino acids. The V gene lost 4 bases and the J gene lost 2 bases, with 9 bases spanning the gap. CDR1 is SGHRS, CDR2 YFSETQ, per germline. The CDR3 region has the DNA TGCGCCAGCAGCGTCCTAAGTACTAATGAAAAACTGTTTTTT. It translates to CASSVLSTNEKLFF.

Remarks on this clone: In the same sample, other DNA sequences code for this CDR3. The chain recombines TRBV2 with TRBJ2-4; the match to TRBD1 covers 8 bases. Germline V gene lookup returns CDR1 SNHLY and CDR2 FYNNEI. The ends lost 4 bases at V and 2 bases at J; junction bases unmatched: 4. The CDR3 consists of 15 residues. The CDR3 DNA follows: TGTGCCAGCAGTGTCCAGGGGGCGACCAAAAACATTCAGTACTTC. Its protein is CASSVQGATKNIQYF.

CDR3 bases: TGCAGCGTTGTAAAGCGGGGGGGCAAGATTATATCCTACAATGAGCAGTTCTTC. Protein sequence: CSVVKRGGKIISYNEQFF. The chain couples TRBV29-1 to TRBJ2-1; 10 nucleotides line up with TRBD2. Germline CDR1 SQVTM, CDR2 ANQGSEA. V lost 4 bases, J lost 1 base, and 13 bases stayed unmatched. CDR3 length: 18 amino acids.